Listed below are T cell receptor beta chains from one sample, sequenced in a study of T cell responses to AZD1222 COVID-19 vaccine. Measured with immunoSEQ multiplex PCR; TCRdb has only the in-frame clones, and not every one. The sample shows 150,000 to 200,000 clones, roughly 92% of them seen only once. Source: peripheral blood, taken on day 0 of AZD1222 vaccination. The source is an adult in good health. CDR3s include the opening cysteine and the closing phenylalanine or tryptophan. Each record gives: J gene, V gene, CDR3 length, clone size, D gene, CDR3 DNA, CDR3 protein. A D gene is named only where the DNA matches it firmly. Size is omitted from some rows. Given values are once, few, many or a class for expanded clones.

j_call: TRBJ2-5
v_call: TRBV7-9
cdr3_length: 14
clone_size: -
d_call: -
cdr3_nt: TGTGCCAGCAGCTCGGGCGGTTACCAAGAGACCCAGTACTTC
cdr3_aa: CASSSGGYQETQYF

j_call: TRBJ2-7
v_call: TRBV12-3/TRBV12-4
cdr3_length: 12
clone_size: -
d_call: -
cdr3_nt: TGTGCCAGCAGCCACAGCACCAGGGAGCAGTACTTC
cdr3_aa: CASSHSTREQYF

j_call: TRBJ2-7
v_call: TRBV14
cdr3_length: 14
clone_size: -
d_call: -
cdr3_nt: TGTGCCAGCAGCCAAGTCGGGGAGTTCTACGAGCAGTACTTC
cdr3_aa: CASSQVGEFYEQYF

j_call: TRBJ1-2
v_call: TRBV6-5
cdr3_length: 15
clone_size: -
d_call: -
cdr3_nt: TGTGCCAGCACCCTAAGCGGGACCGATAACTATGGCTACACCTTC
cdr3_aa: CASTLSGTDNYGYTF

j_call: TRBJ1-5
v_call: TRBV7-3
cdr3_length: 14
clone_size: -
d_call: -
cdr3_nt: TGTGCCAGCAGCTCCCGTGGCTCCCCTCAGCCCCAGCATTTT
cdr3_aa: CASSSRGSPQPQHF

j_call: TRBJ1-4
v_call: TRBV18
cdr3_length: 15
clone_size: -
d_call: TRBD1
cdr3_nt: TGTGCCAGCTCATCGCCGGGACAGGGGAATGAAAAACTGTTTTTT
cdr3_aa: CASSSPGQGNEKLFF

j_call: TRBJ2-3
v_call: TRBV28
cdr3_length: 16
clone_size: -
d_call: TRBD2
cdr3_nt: TGTGCCAGCAGTCTCCCGGGACTAGCGCGCACAGATACGCAGTATTTT
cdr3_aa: CASSLPGLARTDTQYF

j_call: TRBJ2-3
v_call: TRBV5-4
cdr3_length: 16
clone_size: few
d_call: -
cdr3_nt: TGTGCCAGCAGCCCGGGGAGGGGGCGTATCACAGATACGCAGTATTTT
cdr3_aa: CASSPGRGRITDTQYF

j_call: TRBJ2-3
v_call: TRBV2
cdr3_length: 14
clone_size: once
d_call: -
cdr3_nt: TGTGCCAGCGGGGCGGGACGGAGCACAGATACGCAGTATTTT
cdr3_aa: CASGAGRSTDTQYF

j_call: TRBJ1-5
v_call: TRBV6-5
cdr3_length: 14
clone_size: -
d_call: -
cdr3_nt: TGTGCCAGCGGCCAGACAGAGTTCAATCAGCCCCAGCATTTT
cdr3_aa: CASGQTEFNQPQHF

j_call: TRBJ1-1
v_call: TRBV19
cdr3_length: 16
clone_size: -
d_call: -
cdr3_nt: TGTGCCAGTAGTATCGGCGGGGAAGCCGTCAACACTGAAGCTTTCTTT
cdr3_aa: CASSIGGEAVNTEAFF

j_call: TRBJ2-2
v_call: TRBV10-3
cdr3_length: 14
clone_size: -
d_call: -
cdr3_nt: TGTGCCATCAGTGAGTCGGAGAAACACGGGGAGCTGTTTTTT
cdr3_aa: CAISESEKHGELFF

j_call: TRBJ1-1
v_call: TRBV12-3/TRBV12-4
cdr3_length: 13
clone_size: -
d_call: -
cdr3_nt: TGTGCCAGCAGTTTAGAAGGGCAAACTGAAGCTTTCTTT
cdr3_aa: CASSLEGQTEAFF

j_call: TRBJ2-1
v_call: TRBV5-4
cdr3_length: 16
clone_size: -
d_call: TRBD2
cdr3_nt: TGTGCCAGCAGCTCCAAACTAGCGGGGGGTTCGAATGAGCAGTTCTTC
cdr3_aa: CASSSKLAGGSNEQFF

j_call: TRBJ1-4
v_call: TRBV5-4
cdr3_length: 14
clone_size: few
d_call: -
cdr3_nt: TGTGCCAGCAGCTTGAGCCAGGGGAATGAAAAACTGTTTTTT
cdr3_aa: CASSLSQGNEKLFF

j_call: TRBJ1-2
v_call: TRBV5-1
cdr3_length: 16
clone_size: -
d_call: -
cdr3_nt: TGCGCCAGCAGCTTGGTAGTAGGGGCAACGACTAATGGCTACACCTTC
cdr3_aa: CASSLVVGATTNGYTF

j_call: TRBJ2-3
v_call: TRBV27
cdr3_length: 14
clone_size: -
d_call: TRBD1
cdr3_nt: TGTGCCAGCAGCACAGGGGAATACACAGATACGCAGTATTTT
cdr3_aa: CASSTGEYTDTQYF

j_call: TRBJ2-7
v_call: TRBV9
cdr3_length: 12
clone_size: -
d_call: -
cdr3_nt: TGTGCCAGCAGCCTGGACGGCTACGAGCAGTACTTC
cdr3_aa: CASSLDGYEQYF

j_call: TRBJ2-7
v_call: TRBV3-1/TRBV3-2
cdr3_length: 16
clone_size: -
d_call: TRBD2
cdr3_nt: TGTGCCAGCAGCCCATTGACTAGCGGGAAAGGGTACGAGCAGTACTTC
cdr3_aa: CASSPLTSGKGYEQYF

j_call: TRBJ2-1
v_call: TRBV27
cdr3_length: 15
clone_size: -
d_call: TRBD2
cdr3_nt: TGTGCCAGCAGTTTGGAGACTAGCGGCTACAATGAGCAGTTCTTC
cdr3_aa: CASSLETSGYNEQFF

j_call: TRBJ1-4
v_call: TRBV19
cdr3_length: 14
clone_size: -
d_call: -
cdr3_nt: TGTGCCAGTAGTGTACAGGGACCTAATGAAAAACTGTTTTTT
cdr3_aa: CASSVQGPNEKLFF

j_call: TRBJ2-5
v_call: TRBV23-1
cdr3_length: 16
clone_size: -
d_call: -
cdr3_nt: TGCGCCAGCAGTCGGACGGTTGGGGAAACGACAGAGACCCAGTACTTC
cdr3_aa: CASSRTVGETTETQYF

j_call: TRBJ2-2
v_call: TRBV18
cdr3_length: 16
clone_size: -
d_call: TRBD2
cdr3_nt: TGTGCCAGCTCATCCTACGATAGCGGGTTCACCGGGGAGCTGTTTTTT
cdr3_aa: CASSSYDSGFTGELFF

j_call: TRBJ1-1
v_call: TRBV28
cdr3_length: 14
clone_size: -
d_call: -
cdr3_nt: TGTGCCAGCAGTGCCCTTAACCAGAACACTGAAGCTTTCTTT
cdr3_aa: CASSALNQNTEAFF

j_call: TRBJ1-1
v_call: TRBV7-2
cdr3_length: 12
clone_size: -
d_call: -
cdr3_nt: TGTGCCAGCAGCCCCAAGAACACTGAAGCTTTCTTT
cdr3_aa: CASSPKNTEAFF

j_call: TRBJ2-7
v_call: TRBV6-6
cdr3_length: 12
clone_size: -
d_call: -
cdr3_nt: TGTGCCAGCAGTCTAGGAATCAGCGAGCAGTACTTC
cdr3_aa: CASSLGISEQYF

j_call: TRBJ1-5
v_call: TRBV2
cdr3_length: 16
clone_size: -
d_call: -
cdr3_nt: TGTGCCAGCAGTGAAAAGGGAGCGGTGCACAATCAGCCCCAGCATTTT
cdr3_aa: CASSEKGAVHNQPQHF

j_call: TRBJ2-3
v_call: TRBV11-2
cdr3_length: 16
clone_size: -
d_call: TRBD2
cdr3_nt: TGTGCCAGCAGCATCGGACTAGCGGGAGGCGGAGATACGCAGTATTTT
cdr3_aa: CASSIGLAGGGDTQYF

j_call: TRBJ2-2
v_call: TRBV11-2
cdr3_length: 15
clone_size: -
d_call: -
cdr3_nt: TGTGCCAGCAGCTTCGCGACTAGGTACACCGGGGAGCTGTTTTTT
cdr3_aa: CASSFATRYTGELFF

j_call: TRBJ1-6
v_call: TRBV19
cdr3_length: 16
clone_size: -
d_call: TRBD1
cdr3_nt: TGTGCCAGTAGCCCGACGGGACAGACAGCGAATTCACCCCTCCACTTT
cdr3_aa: CASSPTGQTANSPLHF

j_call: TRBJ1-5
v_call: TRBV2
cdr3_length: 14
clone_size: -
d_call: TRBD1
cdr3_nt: TGTGCCAGCAGTGGACAGGGCGTCAATCAGCCCCAGCATTTT
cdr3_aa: CASSGQGVNQPQHF

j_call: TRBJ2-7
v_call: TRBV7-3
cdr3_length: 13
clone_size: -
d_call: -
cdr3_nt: TGTGCCAGCAGCCCCAGTGAGGGCTACGAGCAGTACTTC
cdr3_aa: CASSPSEGYEQYF

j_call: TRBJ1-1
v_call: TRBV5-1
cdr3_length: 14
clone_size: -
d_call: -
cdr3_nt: TGCGCCAGCAGCTTGGTGGCACCCAACACTGAAGCTTTCTTT
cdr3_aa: CASSLVAPNTEAFF

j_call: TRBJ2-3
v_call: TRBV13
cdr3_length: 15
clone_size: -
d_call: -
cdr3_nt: TGTGCCAGCAGCCCTAGACTTGCTAGCACAGATACGCAGTATTTT
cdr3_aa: CASSPRLASTDTQYF

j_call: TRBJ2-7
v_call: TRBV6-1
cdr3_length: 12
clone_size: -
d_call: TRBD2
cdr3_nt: TGTGCCAGCAGCCCGGGGGGCTACGAGCAGTACTTC
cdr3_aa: CASSPGGYEQYF

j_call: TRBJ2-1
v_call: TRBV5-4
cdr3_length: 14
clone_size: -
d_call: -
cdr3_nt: TGTGCCAGCACCCGCTGGTCCGGGGCTCATGAGCAGTTCTTC
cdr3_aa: CASTRWSGAHEQFF

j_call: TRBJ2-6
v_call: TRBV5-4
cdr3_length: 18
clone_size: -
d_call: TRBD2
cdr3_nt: TGTGCCAGCAGCCCCGGGACTAGCGGGAATTCTGGGGCCAACGTCCTGACTTTC
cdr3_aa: CASSPGTSGNSGANVLTF

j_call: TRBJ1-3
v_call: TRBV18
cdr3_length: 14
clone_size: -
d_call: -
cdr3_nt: TGTGCCAGCTCACAGGGGGACTCTGGAAACACCATATATTTT
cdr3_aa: CASSQGDSGNTIYF

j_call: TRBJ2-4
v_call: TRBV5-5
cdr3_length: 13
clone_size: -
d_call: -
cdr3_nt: TGTGCCAGCAGCCTGGACACCCCGGACATTCAGTACTTC
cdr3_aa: CASSLDTPDIQYF

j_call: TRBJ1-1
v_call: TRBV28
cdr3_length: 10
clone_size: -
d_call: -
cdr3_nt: TGTGCCAGCCCTGGCGCTGAAGCTTTCTTT
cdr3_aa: CASPGAEAFF

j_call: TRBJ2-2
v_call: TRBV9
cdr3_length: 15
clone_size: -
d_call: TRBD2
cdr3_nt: TGTGCCAGCAGCGTAGGGACTAGTCCTCGCGGGGAGCTGTTTTTT
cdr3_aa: CASSVGTSPRGELFF

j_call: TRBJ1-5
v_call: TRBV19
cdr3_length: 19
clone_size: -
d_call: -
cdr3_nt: TGTGCCAGTAGTATAAACCAAGGGCAGGGGAGTTATAGCAATCAGCCCCAGCATTTT
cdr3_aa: CASSINQGQGSYSNQPQHF

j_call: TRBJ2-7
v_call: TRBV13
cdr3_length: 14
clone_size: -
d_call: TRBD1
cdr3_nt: TGTGCCAGCAGCTTCCGGGACAGGGCTCACGAGCAGTACTTC
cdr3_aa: CASSFRDRAHEQYF

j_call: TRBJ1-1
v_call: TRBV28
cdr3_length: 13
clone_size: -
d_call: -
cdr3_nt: TGTGCCACGCAGGGCATCTTGAACACTGAAGCTTTCTTT
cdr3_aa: CATQGILNTEAFF

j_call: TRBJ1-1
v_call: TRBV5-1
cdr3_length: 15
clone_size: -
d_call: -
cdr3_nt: TGCGCCAGCAGCTTGGTGGGCAGCGGGAACACTGAAGCTTTCTTT
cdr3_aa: CASSLVGSGNTEAFF

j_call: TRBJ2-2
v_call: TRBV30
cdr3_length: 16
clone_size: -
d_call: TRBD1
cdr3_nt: TGTGCCTGGAGTGTATGGGCAGGGGGGAACACCGGGGAGCTGTTTTTT
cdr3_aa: CAWSVWAGGNTGELFF

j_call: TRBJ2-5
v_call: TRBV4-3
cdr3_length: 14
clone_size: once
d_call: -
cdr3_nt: TGCGCCAGCAGCCAAGATAACCAGAGAGGGGCCCAGTACTTC
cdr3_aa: CASSQDNQRGAQYF

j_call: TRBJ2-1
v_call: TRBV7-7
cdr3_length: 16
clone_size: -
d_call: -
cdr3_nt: TGTGCCAGCAGCCCCCAGGGACCCCTCTCCTACAATGAGCAGTTCTTC
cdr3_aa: CASSPQGPLSYNEQFF

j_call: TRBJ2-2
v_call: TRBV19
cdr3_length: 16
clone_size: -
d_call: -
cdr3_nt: TGTGCCAGTAGACGCGGCCCCTTTGGGAACACCGGGGAGCTGTTTTTT
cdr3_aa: CASRRGPFGNTGELFF

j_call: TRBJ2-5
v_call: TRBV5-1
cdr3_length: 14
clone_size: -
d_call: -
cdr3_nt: TGCGCCAGCAGCCCGAGAGGGTTCCAAGAGACCCAGTACTTC
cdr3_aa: CASSPRGFQETQYF

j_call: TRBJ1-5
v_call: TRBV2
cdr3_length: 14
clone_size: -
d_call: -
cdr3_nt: TGTGCCAGCAGTGAAGGGCTTAGCAATCAGCCCCAGCATTTT
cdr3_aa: CASSEGLSNQPQHF

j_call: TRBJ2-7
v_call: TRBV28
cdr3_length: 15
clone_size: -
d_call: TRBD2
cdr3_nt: TGTGCCAGCAGTGGGACTAGCGCAAACTCCTACGAGCAGTACTTC
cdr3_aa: CASSGTSANSYEQYF

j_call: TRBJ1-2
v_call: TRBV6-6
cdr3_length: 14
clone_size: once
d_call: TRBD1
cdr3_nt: TGTGCCAGCAGTTACTCCGGGACAGGGAGTGGCTACACCTTC
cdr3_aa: CASSYSGTGSGYTF

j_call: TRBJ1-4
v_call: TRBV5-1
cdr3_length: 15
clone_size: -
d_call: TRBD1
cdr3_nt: TGCGCCAGCAGCCAACAGGGGGCTGGAGGTGAAAAACTGTTTTTT
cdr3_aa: CASSQQGAGGEKLFF